This TCR beta chain was retrieved from a study of cytomegalovirus exposure and HLA in healthy donors. Study-wide results and limits: After further analysis at a later stage, 16,951 TCR beta sequences were associated with HLA alleles at 0.05 false discovery rate.

On this clone: Antigen: not known.

PCR primers comprised 60 Vbeta and 13 Jbeta primers. Profiled with immunoSEQ multiplex PCR; TCRdb holds only in-frame clones, not every one. The repertoire holds approximately 170,000 clones, with around 74% as singletons. The source material was PBMCs. The receptor comes from a female donor in good health and CMV-seronegative.

The CDR3 sequence is CASSIEAGLYNEQFF. DNA for the CDR3: TGTGCCAGTAGTATCGAAGCGGGACTATACAATGAGCAGTTCTTC. The chain combines TRBV19 with TRBJ2-1, with 7 bases identical to TRBD2. CDR3 length equals 15 residues. Germline CDR1 and CDR2: LNHDA and SQIVND (reference sequence). Trimming removed 3 bases from V and 4 bases from J; junction bases left unmatched: 6.